This TCR beta chain emerged from a study of blood T cells in healthy people across ages. With a J-beta primer mix and a sample-barcoded 5' primer, a second PCR ran about 6 to 11 cycles. TCRdb reprocessed the 5' RACE reads with MiXCR, giving one entry per CDR3 protein. The data show roughly 700,000 distinct CDR3 sequences, approximately 49% seen once. Study-level findings and limits: Diversity was higher, and naive CD4+ cells more numerous, in long-lived donors than in aged donors.

The germline V gene encodes CDR1 SGHVS and CDR2 FQNEAQ. This CDR3 is built from 14 residues. With respect to this clonotype: Antigen unknown. A junction end diverges from the germline sequence, so it may reflect a read error.

The chain is built from TRBV7-8 and TRBJ2-3, with 9 bases aligning to TRBD2. Sample: blood. This clonotype originated in a woman in her sixties or seventies in good health. The CDR3 DNA follows: TGTGCCGGCAGCCGCGGGAGGGCCCTAGATACGCAGTATTTT. It is translated as CAGSRGRALDTQYF.